This entry describes one T cell receptor beta chain. The antigen is unknown. Losses at the gene ends were 5 bases for V and 7 bases for J; bases not matched to a gene: 9. The germline V gene has CDR1 SGHAT and CDR2 FQNNGV. This CDR3 has 16 residues. This sample stems from a study of T cell responses to AZD1222 COVID-19 vaccine. Overall study findings and caveats: Donor demographics were predominantly white British with a female majority; clonal diversity may be underestimated.

Data came from immunoSEQ multiplex PCR; TCRdb stores just in-frame clones and leaves some out. The sample lists about 150,000 clones; 85% to 90% were seen once. Sequenced material: peripheral blood, taken on day 0 of MenACWY control vaccination. This sequence joins TRBV11-2 and TRBJ1-6; 9 positions match TRBD1. This TCR came from an adult in good health. In nucleotides, the CDR3 is TGTGCCAGCAGCGTACCGGGACAGGGACTAAATTCACCCCTCCACTTT. Translating gives CASSVPGQGLNSPLHF.